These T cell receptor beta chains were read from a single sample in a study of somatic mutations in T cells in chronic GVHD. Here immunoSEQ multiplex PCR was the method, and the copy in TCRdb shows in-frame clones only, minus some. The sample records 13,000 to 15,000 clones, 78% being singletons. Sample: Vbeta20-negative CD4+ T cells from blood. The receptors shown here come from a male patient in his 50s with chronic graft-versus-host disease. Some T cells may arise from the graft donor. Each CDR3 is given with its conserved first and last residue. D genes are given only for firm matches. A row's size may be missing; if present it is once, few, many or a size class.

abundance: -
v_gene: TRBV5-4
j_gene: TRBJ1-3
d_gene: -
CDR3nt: TGTGCCAGCAGCTTACAAGCTGGAAACACCATATATTTT
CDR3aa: CASSLQAGNTIYF

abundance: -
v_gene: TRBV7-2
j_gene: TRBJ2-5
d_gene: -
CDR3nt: TGTGCCAGCAGCAGGGGGGGCTTTTGGGAGACCCAGTACTTC
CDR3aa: CASSRGGFWETQYF

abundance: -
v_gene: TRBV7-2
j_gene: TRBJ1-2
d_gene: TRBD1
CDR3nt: TGTGCCAGCAGCTACCCTCAGACAGGGACGCGGTACACCTTC
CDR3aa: CASSYPQTGTRYTF

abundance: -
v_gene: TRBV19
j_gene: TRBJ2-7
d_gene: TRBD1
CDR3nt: TGTGCCAGTAACCGGGACAGAGACTACGAGCAGTACTTC
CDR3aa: CASNRDRDYEQYF

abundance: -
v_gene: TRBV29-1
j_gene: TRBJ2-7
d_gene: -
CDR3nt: TGCAGCGTTGAAGTTGGAGCCGACGCCTACGAGCAGTACTTC
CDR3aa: CSVEVGADAYEQYF

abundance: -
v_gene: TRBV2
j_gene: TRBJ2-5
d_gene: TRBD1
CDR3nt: TGTGCCAGCAGTGAGGACAGGGCCGGATCGAAAGAGACCCAGTACTTC
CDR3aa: CASSEDRAGSKETQYF

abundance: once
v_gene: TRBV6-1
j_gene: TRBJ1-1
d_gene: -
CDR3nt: TGTGCCAGCAGTGTATCCGGGAGCACTGAAGCTTTCTTT
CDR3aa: CASSVSGSTEAFF

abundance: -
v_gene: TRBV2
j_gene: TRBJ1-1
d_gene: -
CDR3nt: TGTGCCAGCAGTGAAGCGCGTGGGGCATACACTGAAGCTTTCTTT
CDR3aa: CASSEARGAYTEAFF

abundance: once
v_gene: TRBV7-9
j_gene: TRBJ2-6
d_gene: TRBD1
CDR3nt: TGTGCCAGCAGCTTACTCGGGACAGGGGATCTCGCTGGGGCCAACGTCCTGACTTTC
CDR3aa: CASSLLGTGDLAGANVLTF

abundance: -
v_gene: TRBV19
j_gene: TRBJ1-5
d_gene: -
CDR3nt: TGTGCCAGTACCACAAGTGGGACATCGGGCAATCAGCCCCAGCATTTT
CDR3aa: CASTTSGTSGNQPQHF

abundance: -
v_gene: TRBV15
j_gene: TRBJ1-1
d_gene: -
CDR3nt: TGTGCCACCAGCAGAGATAGAGGGAACACTGAAGCTTTCTTT
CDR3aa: CATSRDRGNTEAFF

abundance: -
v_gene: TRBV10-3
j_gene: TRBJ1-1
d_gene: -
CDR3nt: TGTGCCATCAGTCCAGCAACAGGGCGGGCTTTCTTT
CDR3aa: CAISPATGRAFF

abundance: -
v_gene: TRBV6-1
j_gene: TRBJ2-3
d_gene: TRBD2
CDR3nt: TGTGCCACCGTGAGACTAGCGGGAGATCCAGATACGCAGTATTTT
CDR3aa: CATVRLAGDPDTQYF

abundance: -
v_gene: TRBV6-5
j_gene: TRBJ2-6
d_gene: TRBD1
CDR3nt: TGTGCCAGCAGACGGACAGGGGCCGGGGCCAACGTCCTGACTTTC
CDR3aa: CASRRTGAGANVLTF

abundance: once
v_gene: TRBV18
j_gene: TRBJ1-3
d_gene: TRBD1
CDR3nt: TGTGCCAGCTCACTCAGGACAGGGGAGGACACCATATATTTT
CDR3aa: CASSLRTGEDTIYF

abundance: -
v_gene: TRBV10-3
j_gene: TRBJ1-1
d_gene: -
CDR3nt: TGTGCCATCAGTGAATATCAGGGGCCCACTGAAGCTTTCTTT
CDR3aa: CAISEYQGPTEAFF

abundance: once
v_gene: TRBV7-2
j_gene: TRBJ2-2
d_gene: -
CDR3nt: TGTGCCAGCATCCGTACAGCCCCCGGGGAGCTGTTTTTT
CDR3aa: CASIRTAPGELFF

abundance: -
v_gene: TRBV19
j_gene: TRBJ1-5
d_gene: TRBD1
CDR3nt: TGTGCCAGTAGTAGGGGGACAGGGTTAAGTCAGCCCCAGCATTTT
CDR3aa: CASSRGTGLSQPQHF

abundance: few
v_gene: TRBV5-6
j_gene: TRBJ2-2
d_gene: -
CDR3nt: TGTGCCAGCAGCCCCGGGGTGGGGAATACCGGGGAGCTGTTTTTT
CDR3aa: CASSPGVGNTGELFF

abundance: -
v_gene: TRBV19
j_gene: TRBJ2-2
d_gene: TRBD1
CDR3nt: TGTGCCAGTAGTATATGGACAGGGATCCCTCCCGGGGAGCTGTTTTTT
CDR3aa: CASSIWTGIPPGELFF

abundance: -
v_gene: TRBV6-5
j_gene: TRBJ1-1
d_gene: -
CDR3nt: TGTGCCAGCAGCCCTGGGGGCCAGGCAGCTTTCTTT
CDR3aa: CASSPGGQAAFF

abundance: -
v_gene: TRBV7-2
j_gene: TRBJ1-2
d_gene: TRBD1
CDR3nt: TGTGCCAGCCCTGACAGTCCGGGGACAGGGGGCGCGGGCTATGGCTACACCTTC
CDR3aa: CASPDSPGTGGAGYGYTF

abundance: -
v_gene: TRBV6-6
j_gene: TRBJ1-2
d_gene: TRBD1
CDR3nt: TGTGCCAGCAGTACCGGACAGGCCCACGTTAATGGCTACACCTTC
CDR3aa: CASSTGQAHVNGYTF

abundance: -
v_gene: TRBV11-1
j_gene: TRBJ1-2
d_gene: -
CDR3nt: TGTGCCAGCAGCCGCTTGGGTGGAGGGCCCGGCACCTTC
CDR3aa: CASSRLGGGPGTF

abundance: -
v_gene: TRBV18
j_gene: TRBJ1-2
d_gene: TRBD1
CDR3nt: TGTGCCAGCTCACCTTCCCAGGGGGCGATCAATAACTATGGCTACACCTTC
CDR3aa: CASSPSQGAINNYGYTF

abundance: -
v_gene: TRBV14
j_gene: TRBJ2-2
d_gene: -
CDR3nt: TGTGCCAGCAGCCTTCTAACGGCGGGAGGGGAGCTGTTTTTT
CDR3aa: CASSLLTAGGELFF

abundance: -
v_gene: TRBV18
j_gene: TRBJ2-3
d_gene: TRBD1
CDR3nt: TGTGCCAGCTCACGCAACCCCCTAGGGACAGATGCGCAGTATTTT
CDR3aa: CASSRNPLGTDAQYF

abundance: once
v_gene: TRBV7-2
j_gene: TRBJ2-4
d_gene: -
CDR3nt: TGTGCCAGCAGCTCCTACGTGGACAATCTTGAGTACTTC
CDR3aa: CASSSYVDNLEYF

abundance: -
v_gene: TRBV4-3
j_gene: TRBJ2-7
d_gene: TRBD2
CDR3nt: TGCGCCAGCAGCCCTAAGCGGGAGCCCTACGAGCAGTACTTC
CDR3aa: CASSPKREPYEQYF

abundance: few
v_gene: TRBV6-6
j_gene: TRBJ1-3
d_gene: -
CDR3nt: TGTGCCAGCAAGGGAGGAAGGAGCTCTGGAAACACCATATATTTT
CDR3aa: CASKGGRSSGNTIYF

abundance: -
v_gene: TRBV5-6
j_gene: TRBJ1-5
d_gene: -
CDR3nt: TGTGCCAGCAGCTTGTCCTCGTTACGCGGGGGCAATCAGCCCCAGCATTTT
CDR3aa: CASSLSSLRGGNQPQHF

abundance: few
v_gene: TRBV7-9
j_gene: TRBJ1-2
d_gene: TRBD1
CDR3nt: TGTGCCAGCAGCCTTACAGGGGTGGTCGGCTATGGCTACACCTTC
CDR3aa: CASSLTGVVGYGYTF

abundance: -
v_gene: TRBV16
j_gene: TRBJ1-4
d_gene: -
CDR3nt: TGTGCCAGCAGCCAATCGGGGAGTCTCGGTTTTTTT
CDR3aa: CASSQSGSLGFF

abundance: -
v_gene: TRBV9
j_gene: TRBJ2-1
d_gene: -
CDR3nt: TGTGCCAGCAGCTCTCGGGATTTGGGTAATGAGCAGTTCTTC
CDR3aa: CASSSRDLGNEQFF

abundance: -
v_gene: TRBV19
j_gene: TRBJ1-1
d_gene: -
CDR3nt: TGTGCCAGTAGTATAGATAGCAGAGCGAACACTGAAGCTTTCTTT
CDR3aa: CASSIDSRANTEAFF

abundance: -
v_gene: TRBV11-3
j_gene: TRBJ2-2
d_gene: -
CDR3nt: TGTGCCAGCAGCTTACGGGGGAGTCAAGCCGGGGAGCTGTTTTTT
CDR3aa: CASSLRGSQAGELFF

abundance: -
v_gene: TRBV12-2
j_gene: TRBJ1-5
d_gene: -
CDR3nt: TGTGCAAGTCCCCCCCGGGGGAAGGTGCTGCAGGAGGGCAATCAGCCCCAGCATTTT
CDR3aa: CASPPRGKVLQEGNQPQHF

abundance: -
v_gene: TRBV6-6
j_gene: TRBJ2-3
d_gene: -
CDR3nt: TGTGCCAGCCACCAAAACCAGGGGAAGTATTTT
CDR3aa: CASHQNQGKYF

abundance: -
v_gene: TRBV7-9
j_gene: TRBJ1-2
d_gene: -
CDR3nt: TGTGCCAGCAGCTTAAATACCGGGGTTGGCTACACCTTC
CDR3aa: CASSLNTGVGYTF

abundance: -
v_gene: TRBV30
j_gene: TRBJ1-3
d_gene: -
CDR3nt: TGTGCCTTACAATTTCGAGGTGTCTCTGGAAACACCATATATTTT
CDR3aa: CALQFRGVSGNTIYF

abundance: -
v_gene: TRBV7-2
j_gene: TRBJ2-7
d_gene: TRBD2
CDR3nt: TGTGCCAGCAGCTTAAGCGGGGGGAGCTCCTACGAGCAGTACTTC
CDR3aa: CASSLSGGSSYEQYF

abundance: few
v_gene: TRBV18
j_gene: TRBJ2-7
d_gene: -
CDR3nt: TGTGCCAGCTCACCATCGCCAGACTCCTACGAGCAGTACTTC
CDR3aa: CASSPSPDSYEQYF

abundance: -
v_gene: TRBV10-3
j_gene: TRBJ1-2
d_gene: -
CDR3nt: TGTGCCATCAGTGGACTCTCTAACTATGGCTACACCTTC
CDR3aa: CAISGLSNYGYTF

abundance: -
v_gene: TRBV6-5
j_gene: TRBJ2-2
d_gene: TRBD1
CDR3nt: TGTGCCAGCAGCCCAGGGGGTACCGGGGAGCTGTTTTTT
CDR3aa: CASSPGGTGELFF

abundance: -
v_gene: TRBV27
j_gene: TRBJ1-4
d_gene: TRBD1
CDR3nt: TGTGCCAGCAGGCCCGGGACAGGGAAGAATGAAAAACTGTTTTTT
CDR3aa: CASRPGTGKNEKLFF

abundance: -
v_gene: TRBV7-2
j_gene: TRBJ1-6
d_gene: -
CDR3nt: TGTGCCAGCAGCTTAGGAGGGGGGGGGATGAGAAATTCACCCCTCCACTTT
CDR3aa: CASSLGGGGMRNSPLHF

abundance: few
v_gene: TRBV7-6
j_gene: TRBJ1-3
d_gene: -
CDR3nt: TGTGCCAGCAGCTTAAGTCTGAGCTCTGGAAACACCATATATTTT
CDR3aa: CASSLSLSSGNTIYF

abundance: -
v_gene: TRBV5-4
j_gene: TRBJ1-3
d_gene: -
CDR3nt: TGTGCCAGCAGCTTGACACAGGGTGGGAACACCATATATTTT
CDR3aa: CASSLTQGGNTIYF

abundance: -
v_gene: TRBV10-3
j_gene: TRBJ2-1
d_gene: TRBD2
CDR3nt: TGTGCCATCAGTGAGGGGGCTAGCGGGAGTTTTAATGAGCAGTTCTTC
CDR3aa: CAISEGASGSFNEQFF

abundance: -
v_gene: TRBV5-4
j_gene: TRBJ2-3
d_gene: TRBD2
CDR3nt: TGTGCCAGCAGCCCTAGCGGGGGGAGCTTCACAGATACGCAGTATTTT
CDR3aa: CASSPSGGSFTDTQYF

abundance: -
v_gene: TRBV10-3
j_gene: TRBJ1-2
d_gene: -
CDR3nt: TGTGCCATCAGTGAGTCGCCGGGAGGGGACTATGGCTACACCTTC
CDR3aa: CAISESPGGDYGYTF